This T cell receptor beta chain was found in a study of blood T cell repertoires in COVID-19 (dated by TCRdb to 2020 to 2021). As for the study more broadly: Samples from collaborators originated in the United States, Italy and Spain and spanned both the acute and convalescent phases of COVID-19. The dataset comprised deeply sampled blood TCRbeta repertoires from subjects exposed to, actively infected with, or recovered from COVID-19. The repertoires were released in a freely available public database meant as a resource for research on the immune response to SARS-CoV-2. Where HLA class I and class II types were available, the types were taken from metadata supplied by the sample provider, not from assay-based typing. Samples were obtained from the ongoing ImmuneRACE study (first 160 participants) and from about 1,300 subjects provided by 6 global collaborators. The material from the prospective study consisted of cDNA or gDNA derived from T cells, B-cell-depleted T cells, or PBMCs. A de-identified subject ID, COVID-19 status, age in years and sex were almost always included in the sample metadata.

What the authors observed across the whole study: Clinical and demographic metadata were provided uncurated, with the amount varying by source and participant.

Collaborating institutions collected whole blood in K2EDTA tubes following their own protocols. For TCRbeta analysis, collaborators shipped samples in one of three forms: frozen whole blood, isolated PBMCs, or DNA extracted from either of those sample types. A distance of 8 bases separates the germline ends of V and J, which lose 5 bases and 0 bases respectively. The CDR1 and CDR2 encoded by the germline V gene are MDHEN and SYDVKM. The CDR3 measures 14 amino acids from cysteine to phenylalanine. Only the CDR3 DNA stays, 42 bases, in frame from base 1. The immunoSEQ Assay, a bias-controlled multiplex PCR, was used to amplify TCRbeta CDR3 regions from genomic DNA. For the original study's pipeline: The number of nucleated cells in each sample was estimated by amplification of reference gene primers within the assay. To quantify the absolute abundance of each unique TCRbeta CDR3 rearrangement, sequence reads were collapsed and filtered. For each sample, productive Simpson clonality was calculated as the square root of Simpson's diversity index over productive rearrangements. The source is immuneACCESS, and TCRdb retained only in-frame sequences with V and J called. Part of the clones is not carried over; for the studies checked, unresolved V genes explain less than half of this, and the remainder is unexplained. V, J and clone size reflect that table, while D and trimming were determined from the DNA. Here the sample has 200,000 to 250,000 clones; 80% to 90% occur a single time. Approximately 8.1% of the sample lies in the top ten.

A note on this clone: It has no known antigen specificity. No base quality information exists; no much larger clone differs at one position.

Rearrangement joined TRBV28 to TRBJ1-3; no D segment can be confidently identified. The sequence was obtained from a woman in her 50s with active or convalescent COVID-19. The sequencing sample was made of peripheral blood. The CDR3 loop reads CASSILNSGNTIYF. The DNA sequence is given as TGTGCCAGCAGTATTCTAAACTCTGGAAACACCATATATTTT.